The sequence of this T cell receptor (beta chain) was determined in a study of T-cell reconstitution after alpha-beta-depleted transplantation in children. The CDR3 has 13 amino acids. Per the germline V gene, CDR1 is SGHTA and CDR2 is FQGTGA. Trimming took 5 bases from V and 7 from J, leaving 11 bases between them. This clonotype was observed many times. Molecular barcoding with unique molecular identifiers was used for the TCRbeta library. TCRdb processed the PCR reads anew with MiXCR; each CDR3 protein has one entry. The sample lists 230,000 or so distinct CDR3 sequences; 9.7% were seen once. Sequenced material: PBMCs from the stem cell graft donor, taken from the stem cell graft. The rearrangement joins TRBV7-3 to TRBJ2-2; D possibly uses TRBD1 or TRBD2 (5 bases each). This TCR came from a human donor who donated a stem cell graft to a child with SCID. The CDR3 is CASSPMGVGELFF. The CDR3 nucleotides are TGTGCCAGCAGCCCTATGGGGGTCGGGGAGCTGTTTTTT. The full variable domain, its missing parts supplied by reference TRBV7-3 and TRBJ2-2, is GAGVSQTPSNKVTEKGKYVELRCDPISGHTALYWYRQSLGQGPEFLIYFQGTGAADDSGLPNDRFFAVRPEGSVSTLKIQRTERGDSAVYLCASSPMGVGELFFGEGSRLTVL.